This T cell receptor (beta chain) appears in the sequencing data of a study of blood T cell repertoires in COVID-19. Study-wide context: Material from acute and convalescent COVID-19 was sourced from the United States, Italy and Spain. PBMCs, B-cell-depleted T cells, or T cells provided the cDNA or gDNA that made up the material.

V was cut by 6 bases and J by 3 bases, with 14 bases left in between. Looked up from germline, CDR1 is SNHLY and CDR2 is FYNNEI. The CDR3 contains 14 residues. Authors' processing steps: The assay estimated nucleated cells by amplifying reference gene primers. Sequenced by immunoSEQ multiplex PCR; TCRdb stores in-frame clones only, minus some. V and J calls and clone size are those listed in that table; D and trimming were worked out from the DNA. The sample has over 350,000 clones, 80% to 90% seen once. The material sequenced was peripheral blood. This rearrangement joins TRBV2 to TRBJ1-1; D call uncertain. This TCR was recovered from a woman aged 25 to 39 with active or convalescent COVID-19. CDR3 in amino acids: CASRLEDLYTEAFF. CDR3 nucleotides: TGTGCCAGCAGACTCGAAGACTTATACACTGAAGCTTTCTTT.